This T cell receptor (beta chain) was identified in a study of identical twins. General study results and limits: In monozygotic twins, models underestimated the sharing of out-of-frame TCR alpha. There was an excess of low generation probability in the out-of-frame alpha sequences that twins shared.

This clonotype was detected ten times or more. What it recognizes is unknown. This CDR3 contains 14 residues. Trimming left V 2 bases short and J 3 bases short, with 10 bases between. TCRdb called the 5' RACE reads again in MiXCR, with one record for every CDR3 protein. This sample has around 250,000 distinct CDR3 sequences, with about 13% found just once. These data are also associated with another study on yellow fever vaccine responses in identical twins.

The chain joins TRBV12-3 or TRBV12-4 to TRBJ2-5; D is undetermined. This TCR was sampled from a young woman in good health. Material: memory (CD45RO+) T cells sorted from blood. The CDR3 reads CASSLRNFEETQYF. The CDR3 nucleotides read TGTGCCAGCAGTTTAAGGAACTTTGAAGAGACCCAGTACTTC.